One and the same sample provided the 24 T cell receptor beta chains below, sequenced in a study of OX40 agonist ivuxolimab in advanced cancers. Method: immunoSEQ multiplex PCR; TCRdb's copy keeps in-frame clones and lacks some. The repertoire holds about 82,000 clones, with over 65% as singletons. The sample consisted of CD4+ or CD8+ T cells sorted from blood, taken in a trial of the OX40 agonist ivuxolimab. The receptors stem from an adult with an advanced solid tumor such as melanoma, head and neck, liver or kidney cancer.

This clone was seen a few times. The chain couples TRBV9 to TRBJ1-2; 9 bases are a match to TRBD1. The germline V gene has CDR1 SGDLS and CDR2 YYNGEE. The CDR3 consists of 12 residues. The junction had 2 bases not matched to a gene; V was cut back by 4 bases and J by 7 bases. The CDR3 loop reads CASSLDRGGYTF. The CDR3 DNA follows: TGTGCCAGCAGCTTGGACAGGGGTGGCTACACCTTC.

This clone has a handful of counts. This chain uses TRBV7-8 with TRBJ1-5; TRBD1 might be the D (5 bases). The CDR3 consists of 16 residues. CDR1 is SGHVS, CDR2 FQNEAQ, per germline. Between the trimmed V and J ends, which lost 0 bases and 4 bases, there was a span of 13 bases. CDR3 nucleotides: TGTGCCAGCAGCTTAGCGCTGTCGGGGGAAAATCAGCCCCAGCATTTT. It translates to CASSLALSGENQPQHF. Complete variable domain (other parts from reference TRBV7-8 and TRBJ1-5): GAGVSQSPRYKVAKRGQDVALRCDPISGHVSLFWYQQALGQGPEFLTYFQNEAQLDKSGLPSDRFFAERPEGSVSTLKIQRTQQEDSAVYLCASSLALSGENQPQHFGDGTRLSIL.

The chain is built from TRBV27 and TRBJ1-5; maybe TRBD1 (5 bases). The CDR3 consists of 17 residues. Germline V CDR1 and CDR2: MNHEY, SMNVEV (reference sequence). Trimming shortened V by 8 bases and J by 0 bases, and 20 bases separated the two germline ends. As DNA, the CDR3 is TGTGCCAGCCACCCCACAGGCTTCCTGAATAGCAATCAGCCCCAGCATTTT. It encodes CASHPTGFLNSNQPQHF.

The chain couples TRBV10-3 to TRBJ2-5, with no clear D. This CDR3 has 13 residues. The V and J ends lost 7 bases and 2 bases respectively, with 11 bases between them. Germline CDR1 ENHRY, CDR2 SYGVKD. The chain's CDR3 is CAITASDQETQYF. In DNA, the CDR3 is TGTGCCATCACCGCCTCCGATCAAGAGACCCAGTACTTC.

By its share, this clone is medium-sized. The V and J genes are TRBV29-1 and TRBJ1-2; TRBD1 matches 8 bases. CDR1 is SQVTM and CDR2 is ANQGSEA in the germline V gene. CDR3 length: 13 amino acids. J gave up 5 bases and V 7 bases, and 9 bases lay outside the gene matches. The CDR3 loop is CSAPTGAQYGYTF. CDR3 DNA sequence: TGCAGCGCACCGACAGGGGCCCAATATGGCTACACCTTC.

The chain links TRBV6-1 to TRBJ2-5; D possibly corresponds to TRBD1 (6 bases). The CDR3 totals 15 residues. V shed 8 bases and J shed 2 bases, with 18 bases lying between them. Per germline, CDR1 MNHNS and CDR2 SASEGT. The CDR3 nucleotides read TGTGCCAGCCTGGAAAGCACAGGGACACAAGAGACCCAGTACTTC. It translates to CASLESTGTQETQYF.

The gene calls are TRBV18 and TRBJ2-7; TRBD2 matches at 7 bases. The CDR3 extends over 16 amino acids. CDR1 KGHSH and CDR2 LQKENI come from the germline V gene. J gave up 3 bases and V 2 bases, and 10 bases lay outside the gene matches. CDR3 protein: CASSPSEAGLSYEQYF. The CDR3 region has the DNA TGTGCCAGCTCACCAAGCGAAGCGGGGTTAAGCTACGAGCAGTACTTC. The variable domain in full, completed from reference TRBV18 and TRBJ2-7, reads NAGVMQNPRHLVRRRGQEARLRCSPMKGHSHVYWYRQLPEEGLKFMVYLQKENIIDESGMPKERFSAEFPKEGPSILRIQQVVRGDSAAYFCASSPSEAGLSYEQYFGPGTRLTVT.

The V call is TRBV27, the J call TRBJ2-7; 8 bases fit TRBD1. With V trimmed by 0 bases and J by 1 base, 8 bases remained unmatched. CDR1 and CDR2 from the germline V gene are MNHEY and SMNVEV (reference sequence). The CDR3 consists of 17 residues. The CDR3 sequence is CASSLSGQGAESYEQYF. The CDR3 DNA reads as TGTGCCAGCAGTTTATCGGGTCAGGGGGCGGAATCCTACGAGCAGTACTTC.

The chain recombines TRBV7-8 with TRBJ1-1; D might be TRBD1 (6 bases). The CDR3 is 15 residues long. The germline V gene has CDR1 SGHVS and CDR2 FQNEAQ. The V end lost 5 bases, the J end lost 1 base, and 14 bases lay between the germline ends. CDR3 loop: CASSPRGRGNTEAFF. CDR3 DNA: TGTGCCAGCAGCCCCCGGGGCAGGGGGAACACTGAAGCTTTCTTT.

This clone appeared once. CDR3 protein: CASSFDRENEQYF. The DNA for the CDR3 is TGTGCCAGCAGCTTCGACAGGGAAAACGAGCAGTACTTC. The chain links TRBV5-8 to TRBJ2-7, with 7 bases identical to TRBD1. The CDR3 covers 13 residues. The junction had 4 bases not matched to a gene; V was cut back by 2 bases and J by 5 bases. Germline assignment: CDR1 SGHTS and CDR2 YDEGEE.

J is TRBJ2-5 and V is TRBV29-1; D is unresolved. CDR1 and CDR2 from the germline V gene are SQVTM and ANQGSEA. Deletions cut 7 bases from V and 4 bases from J, with 13 bases between. CDR3 length equals 12 residues. CDR3 protein: CSGAAPGETQYF. CDR3 in DNA: TGCAGCGGGGCCGCCCCTGGAGAGACCCAGTACTTC.

The CDR3, as DNA: TGTGCCAGCAGCACCCAGGGGGGCTACAATGAGCAGTTCTTC. Translated, it gives CASSTQGGYNEQFF. J is TRBJ2-1 and V is TRBV7-9; D possibly corresponds to TRBD1 (7 bases). Germline CDR1 is SEHNR and CDR2 is FQNEAQ (reference sequence). The ends were cut back, 5 bases at V and 3 bases at J, with 11 bases in the middle. This CDR3 has 14 amino acids. The variable domain in full, completed from reference TRBV7-9 and TRBJ2-1, reads DTGVSQNPRHKITKRGQNVTFRCDPISEHNRLYWYRQTLGQGPEFLTYFQNEAQLEKSRLLSDRFSAERPKGSFSTLEIQRTEQGDSAMYLCASSTQGGYNEQFFGPGTRLTVL.

The chain uses TRBV5-1 and TRBJ1-3; D might be TRBD1 (5 bases). The germline gives CDR1 SGHRS, CDR2 YFSETQ. V was trimmed by 0 bases and J by 0 bases, leaving 13 bases between them. The CDR3 is 17 amino acids. As DNA, the CDR3 is TGCGCCAGCAGCTTGGAGTCAGGGACCAGCTCTGGAAACACCATATATTTT. Its translation: CASSLESGTSSGNTIYF.

This chain uses TRBV9 with TRBJ2-6; perhaps TRBD1 as D (6 bases). The CDR3 extends over 17 amino acids. Germline CDR1 SGDLS, CDR2 YYNGEE. Trimming left V 0 bases short and J 4 bases short, with 14 bases between. CDR3: CASSVGDTGRGANVLTF. The DNA of the CDR3 is TGTGCCAGCAGCGTAGGGGACACAGGAAGGGGGGCCAACGTCCTGACTTTC.

The J gene is TRBJ1-1, the V gene TRBV10-3; no reliable D call. The germline V and J ends were trimmed by 5 bases and 1 base, with 8 bases remaining between them. This CDR3 spans 13 amino acids. Germline V CDR1 and CDR2: ENHRY, SYGVKD. The CDR3 here is CAISRAENTEAFF. For the CDR3, the DNA is TGTGCCATCAGTCGGGCAGAGAACACTGAAGCTTTCTTT.

This chain uses TRBV5-1 with TRBJ1-6; perhaps TRBD1 as D (6 bases). The CDR3 length is 16 residues. In germline, CDR1 is SGHRS, CDR2 YFSETQ. Trimming removed 4 bases from V and 11 bases from J, with 22 bases in between. This CDR3 reads CASSPSGGFGGTPLHF. In DNA form, the CDR3 reads TGCGCCAGCAGCCCGAGCGGGGGCTTCGGGGGTACACCCCTCCACTTT.

The chain carries TRBV19 and TRBJ2-2; TRBD2 is a possible D gene (5 bases). This CDR3 has 15 amino acids. Trimming removed 7 bases from V and 3 bases from J, with 15 bases in between. Germline CDR1 and CDR2: LNHDA and SQIVND (reference sequence). The CDR3 DNA is TGTGCCAGTAAAGGAGCGGCAGGCGACACCGGGGAGCTGTTTTTT. It specifies CASKGAAGDTGELFF.

The V gene is TRBV19, the J gene TRBJ1-5; no clear D gene. This CDR3 has 14 residues. Germline values: CDR1 LNHDA, CDR2 SQIVND (reference sequence). V lost 7 bases, J lost 0 bases, and 10 bases lay in between. CDR3 residues: CASTTDYSNQPQHF. The CDR3 region has the DNA TGTGCCAGTACGACGGACTATAGCAATCAGCCCCAGCATTTT. Complete variable domain (other parts from reference TRBV19 and TRBJ1-5): DGGITQSPKYLFRKEGQNVTLSCEQNLNHDAMYWYRQDPGQGLRLIYYSQIVNDFQKGDIAEGYSVSREKKESFPLTVTSAQKNPTAFYLCASTTDYSNQPQHFGDGTRLSIL.

The rearrangement joins TRBV7-4 to TRBJ2-1; perhaps TRBD2 as D (6 bases). This CDR3 is 15 amino acids long. Trimming removed 5 bases at V and 1 base at J, with 12 bases between. The germline V gene has CDR1 SGHVT and CDR2 SQSDAQ. The CDR3 here is CASSDRGTSYNEQFF. The CDR3 bases are TGTGCCAGCAGCGACCGGGGGACTTCCTACAATGAGCAGTTCTTC.

J is TRBJ2-5 and V is TRBV4-2; perhaps D is TRBD1 or TRBD2 (6 bases each). This CDR3 has 16 residues. Germline-derived CDR1 and CDR2 are LGHNA and YNFKEQ. The V end was cut by 4 bases, the J end by 5 bases, with 20 bases between. CDR3 DNA sequence: TGTGCCAGCAGCCCCTATTTAAACGGGGGCCGGGAGACCCAGTACTTC. Protein sequence: CASSPYLNGGRETQYF.

The V gene is TRBV5-4, the J gene TRBJ2-7; 7 nucleotides match TRBD1. The CDR3 loop spans 15 amino acids. Germline trimming cut 3 bases from V and 1 base from J; bases unmatched to any gene: 7. CDR1 and CDR2 (germline): SGHNT, YYREEE (reference sequence). The CDR3 spells CASSSTGTASYEQYF. CDR3 DNA sequence: TGTGCCAGCAGCTCGACCGGGACAGCATCCTACGAGCAGTACTTC.

V and J are TRBV9 and TRBJ2-2; 9 positions match TRBD2. Germline loops: CDR1 SGDLS, CDR2 YYNGEE. J gave up 0 bases and V 5 bases, and 5 bases lay outside the gene matches. The CDR3 runs to 16 residues. CDR3 coding DNA: TGTGCCAGCAGGGCGCGGGGGGGACCGAACACCGGGGAGCTGTTTTTT. Translated, it gives CASRARGGPNTGELFF.

V usage is TRBV2 and J usage is TRBJ2-1, with D possibly TRBD1 on 6 matching bases. V lost 5 bases and J lost 0, with 14 bases in between. Per the germline V gene, CDR1 is SNHLY and CDR2 is FYNNEI. The CDR3 runs 16 residues. This CDR3 reads CASSQQGRSSYNEQFF. The CDR3 DNA sequence: TGTGCCAGCAGTCAACAGGGTAGGAGCTCCTACAATGAGCAGTTCTTC.

The chain combines TRBV20-1 with TRBJ2-4; D not resolved. V gave up 5 bases and J gave up 7 bases, with 9 bases separating them. Per the germline V gene, CDR1 is DFQATT and CDR2 is SNEGSKA (reference sequence). CDR3 size: 11 residues. CDR3 in amino acids: CSAASRNIQYF. The CDR3 region has the DNA TGCAGTGCTGCTAGTAGGAACATTCAGTACTTC.